This T cell receptor (beta chain) comes out of a study of T cell responses to AZD1222 COVID-19 vaccine. The CDR3 spans 14 residues. After removal of 3 bases from V and 4 bases from J, the junction contained 2 bases not matched to a gene. The germline V gene has CDR1 LNHNV and CDR2 YYDKDF (reference sequence). Measured with immunoSEQ multiplex PCR; TCRdb has only the in-frame clones, and not every one. The sample has about 88,000 clones; around 86% are singletons. This clone was seen a few times. This chain uses TRBV15 with TRBJ1-3, with TRBD1 matching over 8 bases. This TCR derives from an adult in good health. The sample was peripheral blood, taken on day 0 of AZD1222 vaccination. The CDR3 loop is CATSRTGVGNTIYF. The DNA of the CDR3 is TGTGCCACCAGCAGGACAGGGGTGGGAAACACCATATATTTT.